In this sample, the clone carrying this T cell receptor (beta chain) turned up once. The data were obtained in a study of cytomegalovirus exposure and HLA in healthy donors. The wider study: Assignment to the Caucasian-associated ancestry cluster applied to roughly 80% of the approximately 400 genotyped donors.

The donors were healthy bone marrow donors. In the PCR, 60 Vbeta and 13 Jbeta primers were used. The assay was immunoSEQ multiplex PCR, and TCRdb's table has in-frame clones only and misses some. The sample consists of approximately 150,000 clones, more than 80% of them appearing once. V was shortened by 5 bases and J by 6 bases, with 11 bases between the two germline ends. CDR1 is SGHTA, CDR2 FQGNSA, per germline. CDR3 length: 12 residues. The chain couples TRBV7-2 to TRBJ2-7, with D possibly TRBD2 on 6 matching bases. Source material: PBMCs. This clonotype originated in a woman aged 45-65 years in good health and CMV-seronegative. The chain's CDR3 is CASSQRASEQYF. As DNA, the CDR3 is TGTGCCAGCAGCCAGCGGGCCTCCGAGCAGTACTTC. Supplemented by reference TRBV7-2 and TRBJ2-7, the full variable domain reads GAGVSQSPSNKVTEKGKDVELRCDPISGHTALYWYRQSLGQGLEFLIYFQGNSAPDKSGLPSDRFSAERTGGSVSTLTIQRTQQEDSAVYLCASSQRASEQYFGPGTRLTVT.